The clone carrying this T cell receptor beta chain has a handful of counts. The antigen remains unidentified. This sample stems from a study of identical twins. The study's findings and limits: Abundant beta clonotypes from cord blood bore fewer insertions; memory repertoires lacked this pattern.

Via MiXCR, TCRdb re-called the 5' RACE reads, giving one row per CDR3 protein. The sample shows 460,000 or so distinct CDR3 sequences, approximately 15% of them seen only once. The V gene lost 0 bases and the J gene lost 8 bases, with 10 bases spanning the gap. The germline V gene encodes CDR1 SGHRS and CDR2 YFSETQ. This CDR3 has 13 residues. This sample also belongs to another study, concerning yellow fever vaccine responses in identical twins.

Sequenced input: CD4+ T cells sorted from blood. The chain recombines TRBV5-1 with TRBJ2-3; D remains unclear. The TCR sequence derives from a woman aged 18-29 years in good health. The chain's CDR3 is CASSLDDLGTQYF. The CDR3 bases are TGCGCCAGCAGCTTGGACGACTTGGGTACGCAGTATTTT.